The rows below give T cell receptor beta chains drawn from one sample of a study of blood T cell repertoires in COVID-19. Sequencing used immunoSEQ multiplex PCR; TCRdb keeps in-frame clones, though not all of them. In the table there are a few hundred thousand clones, roughly nine tenths of which are singletons. The sequencing input was peripheral blood. The receptors come from a woman in her 50s with acute or convalescent COVID-19. Both conserved end residues are part of each CDR3. Each record gives: V gene, D gene, J gene, clone size, CDR3 DNA, CDR3 protein. D genes are given only for firm matches. The size entry is marked missing in some rows and otherwise reads once, few, many or a size class.

v_gene: TRBV24-1; d_gene: TRBD1; j_gene: TRBJ2-1; abundance: .; CDR3nt: TGTGCCACCAGTGATCCGGGACAGGGGGCTGAAAATGAGCAGTTCTTC; CDR3aa: CATSDPGQGAENEQFF
v_gene: TRBV19; d_gene: .; j_gene: TRBJ2-1; abundance: .; CDR3nt: TGTGCCAGTAGTATTCGAGGCCTCGGAGGGAACAATGAGCAGTTCTTC; CDR3aa: CASSIRGLGGNNEQFF
v_gene: TRBV6-5; d_gene: TRBD2; j_gene: TRBJ2-7; abundance: .; CDR3nt: TGTGCCACCACGCGGGGACTCACCAGCGGGGGCGAGCAGTACTTC; CDR3aa: CATTRGLTSGGEQYF
v_gene: TRBV7-9; d_gene: .; j_gene: TRBJ2-3; abundance: .; CDR3nt: TGTGCCAGCAGCGCCTCCGGGGGAAGGCTCACAGATACGCAGTATTTT; CDR3aa: CASSASGGRLTDTQYF
v_gene: TRBV7-2; d_gene: TRBD2; j_gene: TRBJ2-3; abundance: .; CDR3nt: TGTGCCAGCAGCTTTACCGGGACTAGCGGGAGTGATACGCAGTATTTT; CDR3aa: CASSFTGTSGSDTQYF
v_gene: TRBV15; d_gene: TRBD1; j_gene: TRBJ1-5; abundance: .; CDR3nt: TGTGCCACCAGCAGAGACCTCGTCGACAGGGCTGGTCAGCCCCAGCATTTT; CDR3aa: CATSRDLVDRAGQPQHF
v_gene: TRBV6-6; d_gene: TRBD2; j_gene: TRBJ2-1; abundance: .; CDR3nt: TGTGCCAGCAGTCCCTGGATATGGCGGGAGGGTGGCGATGAGCAGTTCTTC; CDR3aa: CASSPWIWREGGDEQFF
v_gene: TRBV3-1/TRBV3-2; d_gene: .; j_gene: TRBJ1-4; abundance: .; CDR3nt: TGTGCCAGCAGCCAAGGCCCCGGAAAACTGTTTTTT; CDR3aa: CASSQGPGKLFF
v_gene: TRBV11-3; d_gene: TRBD1; j_gene: TRBJ1-4; abundance: .; CDR3nt: TGTGCCAGCAGCAAACGGACAGGCTCTAATGAAAAACTGTTTTTT; CDR3aa: CASSKRTGSNEKLFF
v_gene: TRBV6-6; d_gene: .; j_gene: TRBJ1-2; abundance: .; CDR3nt: TGTGCCAGCATGGGGCACTATGGCTACACCTTC; CDR3aa: CASMGHYGYTF
v_gene: TRBV5-1; d_gene: .; j_gene: TRBJ1-2; abundance: .; CDR3nt: TGCGCCAGCAGCTTGCAAGGAGGGCCTGGTGGCTACACCTTC; CDR3aa: CASSLQGGPGGYTF
v_gene: TRBV19; d_gene: .; j_gene: TRBJ1-4; abundance: .; CDR3nt: TGTGCCAGTAGTAACAGGGCAGGGAATGAAAAACTGTTTTTT; CDR3aa: CASSNRAGNEKLFF
v_gene: TRBV7-2; d_gene: .; j_gene: TRBJ2-2; abundance: .; CDR3nt: TGTGCCAGCAGCTCGACAGGTACCGGGGAGCTGTTTTTT; CDR3aa: CASSSTGTGELFF
v_gene: TRBV18; d_gene: .; j_gene: TRBJ2-2; abundance: once; CDR3nt: TGTGCCAGCTCACCACCGTTTTCGAGGGACAACTTGATTTTT; CDR3aa: CASSPPFSRDNLIF
v_gene: TRBV5-4; d_gene: TRBD1; j_gene: TRBJ2-7; abundance: .; CDR3nt: TGTGCCAGCAGCGCGACAGGGTTGCCCTACGAGCAGTACTTC; CDR3aa: CASSATGLPYEQYF
v_gene: TRBV29-1; d_gene: .; j_gene: TRBJ1-2; abundance: .; CDR3nt: TGCAGCGTTTCGGAGAGGGCCTATGGCTACACCTTC; CDR3aa: CSVSERAYGYTF
v_gene: TRBV5-1; d_gene: TRBD1; j_gene: TRBJ1-4; abundance: .; CDR3nt: TGCGCCAGCAGCTTTGGGACAGGGGGCGAGAACGAAAAACTGTTTTTT; CDR3aa: CASSFGTGGENEKLFF
v_gene: TRBV7-2; d_gene: TRBD2; j_gene: TRBJ2-1; abundance: .; CDR3nt: TGTGCCAGCGGGACTAGCGGTGGCTACAATGAGCAGTTCTTC; CDR3aa: CASGTSGGYNEQFF
v_gene: TRBV5-6; d_gene: .; j_gene: TRBJ1-3; abundance: once; CDR3nt: TGTGCCAGCACCAGATCTTTACAGGCCTCTGGAAACACCATATATTTT; CDR3aa: CASTRSLQASGNTIYF
v_gene: TRBV12-3/TRBV12-4; d_gene: .; j_gene: TRBJ1-1; abundance: .; CDR3nt: TGTGCCAGCAGTTCCCAGGAGAACACTGAAGCTTTCTTT; CDR3aa: CASSSQENTEAFF
v_gene: TRBV13; d_gene: TRBD2; j_gene: TRBJ2-1; abundance: once; CDR3nt: TGTGCCAGCAGCTATAGCGGGGGGGCCGTTGAGCAGTTCTTC; CDR3aa: CASSYSGGAVEQFF
v_gene: TRBV5-6; d_gene: .; j_gene: TRBJ2-7; abundance: .; CDR3nt: TGTGCCAGCAGCTCAACGGGAAGGTCTAGCGAGCAGTACTTC; CDR3aa: CASSSTGRSSEQYF
v_gene: TRBV24-1; d_gene: .; j_gene: TRBJ1-2; abundance: .; CDR3nt: TGTGCCACCAGTGATTTTCGGACCCCAGGGGGCTACACCTTC; CDR3aa: CATSDFRTPGGYTF
v_gene: TRBV10-3; d_gene: .; j_gene: TRBJ1-2; abundance: .; CDR3nt: TGTGCCACGAAGGAGGGCGGCGGCTACACCTTC; CDR3aa: CATKEGGGYTF
v_gene: TRBV12-3/TRBV12-4; d_gene: .; j_gene: TRBJ2-7; abundance: once; CDR3nt: TGTGCCAGCAGTCGAGGACAGTTCTACGAGCAGTACTTC; CDR3aa: CASSRGQFYEQYF
v_gene: TRBV11-2; d_gene: TRBD2; j_gene: TRBJ2-7; abundance: once; CDR3nt: TGTGCCAGCAGCTTAGGGGCTAGCGGGATGTACGAGCAGTACTTC; CDR3aa: CASSLGASGMYEQYF
v_gene: TRBV30; d_gene: TRBD2; j_gene: TRBJ2-7; abundance: once; CDR3nt: TGTGCCTGGTGTAGCGGGTTCTCCTACGAGCAGTACTTC; CDR3aa: CAWCSGFSYEQYF
v_gene: TRBV11-3; d_gene: .; j_gene: TRBJ1-1; abundance: once; CDR3nt: TGTGCCAGCAGCTTATCGACACAGAACACTGAAGCTTTCTTT; CDR3aa: CASSLSTQNTEAFF
v_gene: TRBV21-1; d_gene: .; j_gene: TRBJ2-3; abundance: .; CDR3nt: TGTGCCAGCAGCAGGGAGGGGCGGCTAGACACAGATACGCAGTATTTT; CDR3aa: CASSREGRLDTDTQYF
v_gene: TRBV6-5; d_gene: .; j_gene: TRBJ1-2; abundance: .; CDR3nt: TGTGCCAGCAGAATCGGACAGTCAGTCTATGGCTACACCTTC; CDR3aa: CASRIGQSVYGYTF
v_gene: TRBV11-2; d_gene: .; j_gene: TRBJ1-3; abundance: .; CDR3nt: TGTGCCAGCAGCTTTGAGAGTACAGAAGGAAACACCATATATTTT; CDR3aa: CASSFESTEGNTIYF
v_gene: TRBV29-1; d_gene: .; j_gene: TRBJ1-2; abundance: .; CDR3nt: TGCAGCGTTGAGGAGATAAACTATGGCTACACCTTC; CDR3aa: CSVEEINYGYTF
v_gene: TRBV18; d_gene: TRBD1; j_gene: TRBJ1-2; abundance: .; CDR3nt: TGTGCCAGCTCACAAGGGGGCGAATCCAACTATGGCTACACCTTC; CDR3aa: CASSQGGESNYGYTF
v_gene: TRBV11-2; d_gene: .; j_gene: TRBJ1-6; abundance: .; CDR3nt: TGTGCCAGCAGCTCTCCCTTATCACCCCTCCACTTT; CDR3aa: CASSSPLSPLHF
v_gene: TRBV6-5; d_gene: .; j_gene: TRBJ2-2; abundance: .; CDR3nt: TGTGCCAGCAGTACAGGGAGATGGTACGCCGGGGAGCTGTTTTTT; CDR3aa: CASSTGRWYAGELFF
v_gene: TRBV6-1; d_gene: TRBD1; j_gene: TRBJ1-5; abundance: .; CDR3nt: TGTGCCAGCAGTGAACCCGACAGGGTAGAACAGCCCCAGCATTTT; CDR3aa: CASSEPDRVEQPQHF
v_gene: TRBV7-2; d_gene: .; j_gene: TRBJ2-7; abundance: .; CDR3nt: TGTGCCAGCAGCCAATTCTACGAGCAGTACTTC; CDR3aa: CASSQFYEQYF
v_gene: TRBV2; d_gene: TRBD1; j_gene: TRBJ1-5; abundance: .; CDR3nt: TGTGCCAGCAGTGAAACGAGAGGGGGCGCGGATCAGCCCCAGCATTTT; CDR3aa: CASSETRGGADQPQHF
v_gene: TRBV19; d_gene: TRBD1; j_gene: TRBJ1-4; abundance: .; CDR3nt: TGTGCCAGTAGTATCAAACCAGGGGGATATTCGGAAAAACTGTTTTTT; CDR3aa: CASSIKPGGYSEKLFF